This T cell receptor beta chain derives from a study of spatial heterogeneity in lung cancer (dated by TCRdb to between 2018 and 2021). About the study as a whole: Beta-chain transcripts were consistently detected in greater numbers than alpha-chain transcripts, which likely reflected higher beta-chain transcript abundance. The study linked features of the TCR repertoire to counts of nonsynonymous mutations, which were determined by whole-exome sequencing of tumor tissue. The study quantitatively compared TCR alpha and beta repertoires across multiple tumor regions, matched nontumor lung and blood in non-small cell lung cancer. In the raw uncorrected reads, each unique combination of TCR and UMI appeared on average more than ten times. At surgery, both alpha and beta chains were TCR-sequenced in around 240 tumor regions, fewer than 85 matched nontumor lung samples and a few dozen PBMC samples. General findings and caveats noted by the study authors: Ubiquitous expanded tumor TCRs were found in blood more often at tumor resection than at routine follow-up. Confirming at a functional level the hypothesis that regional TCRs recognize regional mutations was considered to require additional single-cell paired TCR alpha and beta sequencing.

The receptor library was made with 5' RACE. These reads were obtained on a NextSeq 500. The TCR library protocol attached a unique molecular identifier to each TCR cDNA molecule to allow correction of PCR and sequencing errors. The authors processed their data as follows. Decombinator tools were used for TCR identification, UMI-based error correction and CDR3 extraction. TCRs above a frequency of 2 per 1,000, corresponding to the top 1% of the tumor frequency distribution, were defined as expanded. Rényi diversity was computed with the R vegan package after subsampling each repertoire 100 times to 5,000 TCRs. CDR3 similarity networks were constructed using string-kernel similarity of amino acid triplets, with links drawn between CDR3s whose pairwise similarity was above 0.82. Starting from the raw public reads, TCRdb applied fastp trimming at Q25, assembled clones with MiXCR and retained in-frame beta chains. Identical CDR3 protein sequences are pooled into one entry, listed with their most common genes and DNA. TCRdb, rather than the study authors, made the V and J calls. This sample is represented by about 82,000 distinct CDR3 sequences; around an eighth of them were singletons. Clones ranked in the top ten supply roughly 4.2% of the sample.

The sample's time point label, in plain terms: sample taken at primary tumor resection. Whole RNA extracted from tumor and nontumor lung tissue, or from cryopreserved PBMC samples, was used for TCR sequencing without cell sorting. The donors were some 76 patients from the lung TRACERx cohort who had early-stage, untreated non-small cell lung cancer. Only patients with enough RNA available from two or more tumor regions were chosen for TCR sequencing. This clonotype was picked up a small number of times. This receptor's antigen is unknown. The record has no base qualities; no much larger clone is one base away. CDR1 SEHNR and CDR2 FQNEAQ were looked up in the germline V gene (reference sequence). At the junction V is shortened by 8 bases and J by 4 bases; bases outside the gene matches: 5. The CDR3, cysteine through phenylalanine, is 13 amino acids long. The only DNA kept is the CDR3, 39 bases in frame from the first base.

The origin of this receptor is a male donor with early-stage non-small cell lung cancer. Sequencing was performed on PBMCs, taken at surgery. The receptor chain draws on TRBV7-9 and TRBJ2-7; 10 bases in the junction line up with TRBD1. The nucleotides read TGTGCCAGCGAGTCGGGACAGGGGTACGAGCAGTACTTC. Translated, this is CASESGQGYEQYF.